Following are 15 T cell receptor beta chains from one sample sequenced in a study of beta chain features in type 1 diabetes. Of the isolated RNA, all was reverse transcribed, and so the sequenced material was expressed TCRB transcripts. Profiling relied on immunoSEQ multiplex PCR, and the TCRdb table lists in-frame clones only, not all of them. The profile shows some 270,000 clones, 12% to 15% of them singletons. Sequencing used naive CD4+ T cells from blood. The receptor source for this set is a woman aged 40 to 50 in good health.

This clone was recorded only once. The rearrangement links TRBV19 to TRBJ1-2, with a possible D match to TRBD1 (6 bases). CDR1 and CDR2 from the germline V gene are LNHDA and SQIVND (reference sequence). This CDR3 is 15 amino acids long. The ends were cut back, 6 bases at V and 1 base at J, with 15 bases in the middle. CDR3 sequence: CASSPSPRGNYGYTF. In DNA, the CDR3 is TGTGCCAGTAGCCCCTCCCCCAGGGGTAACTATGGCTACACCTTC.

This clone turned up a few times. The rearrangement uses TRBV2 and TRBJ1-1; possible D gene TRBD1, 5 bases. Trimming took 4 bases from V and 5 from J, leaving 14 bases between them. CDR1 and CDR2 (germline): SNHLY, FYNNEI. The length of the CDR3 is 14 residues. The CDR3 protein is CASSVAQGRTEAFF. Here the CDR3 DNA reads TGTGCCAGCAGTGTGGCCCAGGGTAGGACTGAAGCTTTCTTT.

In its sample, this clone was seen a few times. This chain joins TRBV18 and TRBJ1-4; D is ambiguous. CDR3 length: 13 amino acids. Between the trimmed V and J ends, which lost 0 bases and 10 bases, there was a span of 9 bases. Germline loops: CDR1 KGHSH, CDR2 LQKENI. Here the CDR3 DNA reads TGTGCCAGCTCACCACCGGTACAGAGAAAACTGTTTTTT. Encoded protein: CASSPPVQRKLFF. The whole variable domain, remainder taken from reference TRBV18 and TRBJ1-4, is NAGVMQNPRHLVRRRGQEARLRCSPMKGHSHVYWYRQLPEEGLKFMVYLQKENIIDESGMPKERFSAEFPKEGPSILRIQQVVRGDSAAYFCASSPPVQRKLFFGSGTQLSVL.

This clone was seen a handful of times. The rearrangement joins TRBV4-3 to TRBJ2-2; TRBD2 matches 8 bases. Trimming at V came to 3 bases and at J to 4 bases, leaving 10 bases not matched to a gene. The CDR3 length is 17 residues. Germline V gene lookup returns CDR1 LGHNA and CDR2 YSLEER. The CDR3 is CASSQIGLARTTGELFF. DNA of the CDR3: TGCGCCAGCAGCCAGATAGGACTAGCTCGAACCACCGGGGAGCTGTTTTTT.

The genes are TRBV5-1 and TRBJ2-1, with a possible D match to TRBD2 (6 bases). The V and J ends lost 6 bases and 7 bases respectively, with 14 bases between them. The CDR3 covers 13 residues. Germline loops: CDR1 SGHRS, CDR2 YFSETQ. In DNA, the CDR3 is TGCGCCAGCACCCCGGGACGGGGGAATGAGCAGTTCTTC. This translates into CASTPGRGNEQFF. The variable domain in full, completed from reference TRBV5-1 and TRBJ2-1, reads KAGVTQTPRYLIKTRGQQVTLSCSPISGHRSVSWYQQTPGQGLQFLFEYFSETQRNKGNFPGRFSGRQFSNSRSEMNVSTLELGDSALYLCASTPGRGNEQFFGPGTRLTVL.

This clone was seen only a few times. Distinct nucleotide sequences in the sample also encode this CDR3. The V gene is TRBV5-1, the J gene TRBJ2-1; the match to TRBD2 covers 9 bases. Germline CDR1 is SGHRS and CDR2 is YFSETQ. V was pared by 0 bases and J by 5 bases, with 3 bases of the junction left unmatched. The CDR3 runs to 15 residues. The CDR3 region is CASSLGLAGNNEQFF. In DNA, the CDR3 is TGCGCCAGCAGCTTGGGTCTAGCGGGGAACAATGAGCAGTTCTTC.

This chain's CDR3 is CASSGDSDQPQHF. The CDR3 bases are TGTGCCAGCAGCGGCGACAGTGATCAGCCCCAGCATTTT. The chain combines TRBV7-9 with TRBJ1-5; D possibly corresponds to TRBD1 (5 bases). Germline V CDR1 and CDR2: SEHNR, FQNEAQ (reference sequence). V lost 5 bases to trimming and J lost 5 bases, with 10 bases between them. The CDR3 covers 13 residues.

This clone has a handful of counts. The chain uses TRBV4-1 and TRBJ2-1; 8 bases match TRBD1. The junction had 7 bases not matched to a gene; V was cut back by 5 bases and J by 4 bases. The CDR3 loop spans 15 amino acids. From germline, CDR1 is MGHRA and CDR2 YSYEKL. CDR3 in amino acids: CASSKGQGPYNEQFF. In nucleotides, the CDR3 is TGCGCCAGCAGCAAAGGACAGGGACCGTACAATGAGCAGTTCTTC.

The table lists this clone with a few counts. The chain is built from TRBV5-1 and TRBJ2-6; 12 bases match TRBD2. CDR1 is SGHRS, CDR2 YFSETQ, per germline. The CDR3 sequence is 18 residues long. V gave up 0 bases and J gave up 0 bases; unmatched junction bases: 1. CDR3 DNA: TGCGCCAGCAGCTTGGAACTAGCGGGGGGCTCTGGGGCCAACGTCCTGACTTTC. It yields the protein CASSLELAGGSGANVLTF.

Only one count was recorded for this clone. The chain couples TRBV6-5 to TRBJ2-7; 7 positions match TRBD1. CDR3 size: 15 residues. Looked up from germline, CDR1 is MNHEY and CDR2 is SVGAGI. With 6 bases clipped from V and 0 bases from J, the junction kept 8 bases outside the gene matches. CDR3 DNA sequence: TGTGCCAGCAGGCGCTCGGGACAGCCCTCCTACGAGCAGTACTTC. As protein: CASRRSGQPSYEQYF.

CDR3 region: CASSQVSWGLTYEQYF. The CDR3 bases are TGTGCCAGCAGCCAGGTCTCCTGGGGACTGACCTACGAGCAGTACTTC. The chain combines TRBV14 with TRBJ2-7; D is perhaps TRBD2 (6 bases). This CDR3 comprises 16 residues. CDR1 SGHDN and CDR2 FVKESK come from the germline V gene. Trimming stripped 3 bases from V and 2 bases from J, with 17 bases between.

This chain joins TRBV5-1 and TRBJ1-2, with 11 bases that match TRBD1. CDR1 and CDR2 (germline): SGHRS, YFSETQ. With 4 bases clipped from V and 6 bases from J, the junction kept 5 bases outside the gene matches. The CDR3 is made up of 14 amino acids. This chain's CDR3 is CASSQDRGRDGYTF. The DNA of the CDR3 is TGCGCCAGCAGCCAGGACAGGGGGCGCGATGGCTACACCTTC.

The chain joins TRBV7-9 to TRBJ1-1, with 8 bases aligning to TRBD1. CDR3 length: 16 amino acids. The V segment lost 5 bases and the J segment 1 base; nucleotides outside the gene matches: 9. From germline, CDR1 is SEHNR and CDR2 FQNEAQ (reference sequence). In DNA, the CDR3 is TGTGCCAGCAGCCCCAGGCCAGGGGGCCAGAACACTGAAGCTTTCTTT. This translates into CASSPRPGGQNTEAFF.

This clone has a handful of counts. This rearrangement joins TRBV25-1 to TRBJ1-2; D is undetermined. The CDR3 spans 12 residues. Germline V gene lookup returns CDR1 MGHDK and CDR2 SYGVNS. V was trimmed by 0 bases and J by 4 bases, leaving 3 bases between them. The CDR3 loop reads CASSEYSYGYTF. In DNA, the CDR3 is TGTGCCAGCAGTGAATACAGCTATGGCTACACCTTC.

This clone was counted only a few times. This chain uses TRBV7-2 with TRBJ2-7, with 13 nucleotides matching TRBD2. The germline V gene encodes CDR1 SGHTA and CDR2 FQGNSA. The CDR3 spans 15 residues. Germline trimming cut 4 bases from V and 2 bases from J; bases unmatched to any gene: 2. The CDR3 DNA sequence: TGTGCCAGCAGCTCCACTAGCGGGGGGGCCTACGAGCAGTACTTC. Residues: CASSSTSGGAYEQYF.